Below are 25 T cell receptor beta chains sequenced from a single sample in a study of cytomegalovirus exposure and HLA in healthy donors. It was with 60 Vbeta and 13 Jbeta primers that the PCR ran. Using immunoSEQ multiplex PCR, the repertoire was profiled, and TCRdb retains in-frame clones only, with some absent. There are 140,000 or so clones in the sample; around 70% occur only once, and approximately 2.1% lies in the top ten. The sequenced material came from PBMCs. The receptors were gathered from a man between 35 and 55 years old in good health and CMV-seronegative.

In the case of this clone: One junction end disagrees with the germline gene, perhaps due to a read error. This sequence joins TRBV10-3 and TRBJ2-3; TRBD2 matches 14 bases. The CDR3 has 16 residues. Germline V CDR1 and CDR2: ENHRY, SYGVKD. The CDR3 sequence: CVIRPMTSGGDDTQYF. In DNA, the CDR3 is TGTGTCATCAGGCCCATGACTAGCGGGGGGGATGATACGCAGTATTTT.

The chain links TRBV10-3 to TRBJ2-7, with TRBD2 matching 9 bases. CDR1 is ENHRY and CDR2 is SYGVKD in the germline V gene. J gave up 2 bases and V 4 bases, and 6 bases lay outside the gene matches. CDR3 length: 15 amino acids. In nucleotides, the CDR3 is TGTGCCATCAGTGGCGTAGCGGGAGCGGCCTACGAGCAGTACTTC. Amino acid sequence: CAISGVAGAAYEQYF.

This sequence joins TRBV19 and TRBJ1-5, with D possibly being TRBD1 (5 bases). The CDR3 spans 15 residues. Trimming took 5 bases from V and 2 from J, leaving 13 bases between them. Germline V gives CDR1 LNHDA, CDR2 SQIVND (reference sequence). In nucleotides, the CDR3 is TGTGCCAGTAGTCAGGCTCCGGGGGGCAATCAGCCCCAGCATTTT. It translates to CASSQAPGGNQPQHF.

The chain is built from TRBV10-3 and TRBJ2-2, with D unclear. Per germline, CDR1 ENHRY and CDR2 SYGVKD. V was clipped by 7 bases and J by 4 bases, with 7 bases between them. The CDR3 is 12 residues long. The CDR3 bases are TGTGCCATCACCCCCGGCACCGGGGAGCTGTTTTTT. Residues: CAITPGTGELFF.

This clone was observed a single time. The CDR3 loop reads CASSITGGSINSPLHF. The CDR3, as DNA: TGCGCCAGCAGCATAACAGGGGGTTCTATTAATTCACCCCTCCACTTT. The V call is TRBV5-1, the J call TRBJ1-6; 8 bases align to TRBD1. This CDR3 comprises 16 residues. Germline-derived CDR1 and CDR2 are SGHRS and YFSETQ. V lost 4 bases to trimming and J lost 6 bases; unmatched junction nucleotides: 9.

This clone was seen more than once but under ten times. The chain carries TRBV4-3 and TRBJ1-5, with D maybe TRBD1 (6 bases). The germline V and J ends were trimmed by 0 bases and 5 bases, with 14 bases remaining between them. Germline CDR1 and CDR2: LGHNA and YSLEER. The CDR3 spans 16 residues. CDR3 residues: CASSQDGRAGDQPQHF. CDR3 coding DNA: TGCGCCAGCAGCCAAGATGGCCGGGCAGGGGATCAGCCCCAGCATTTT.

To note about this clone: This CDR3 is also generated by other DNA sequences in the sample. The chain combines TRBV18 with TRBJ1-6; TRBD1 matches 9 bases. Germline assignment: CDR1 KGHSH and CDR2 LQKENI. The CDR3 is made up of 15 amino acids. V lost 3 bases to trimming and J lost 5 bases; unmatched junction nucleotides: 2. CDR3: CASSPRQGDNSPLHF. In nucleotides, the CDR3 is TGTGCCAGCTCACCGCGACAGGGGGATAATTCACCCCTCCACTTT.

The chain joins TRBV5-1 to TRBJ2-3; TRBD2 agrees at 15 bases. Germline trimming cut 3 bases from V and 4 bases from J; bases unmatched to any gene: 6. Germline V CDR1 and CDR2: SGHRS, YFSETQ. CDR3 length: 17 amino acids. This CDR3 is CASSSLGLAGGADTQYF. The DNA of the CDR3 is TGCGCCAGCAGCTCCCTTGGACTAGCGGGAGGGGCAGATACGCAGTATTTT.

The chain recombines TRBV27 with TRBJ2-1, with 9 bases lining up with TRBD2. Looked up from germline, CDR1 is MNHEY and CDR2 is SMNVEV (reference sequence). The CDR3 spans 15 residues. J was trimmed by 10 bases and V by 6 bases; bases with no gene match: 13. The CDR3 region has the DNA TGTGCCAGCAGGGACGGGCTAGCGGGACCGCGGGAGCAGTTCTTC. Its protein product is CASRDGLAGPREQFF.

The DNA for the CDR3 is TGTGCCAGCAGCCTAACCGGGACAGGAACCTACGAGCAGTACTTC. It specifies CASSLTGTGTYEQYF. V gene TRBV9 combines with J gene TRBJ2-7; 8 nucleotides line up with TRBD1. The CDR3 runs 15 residues. The ends lost 4 bases at V and 2 bases at J; junction bases unmatched: 8. Per the germline V gene, CDR1 is SGDLS and CDR2 is YYNGEE.

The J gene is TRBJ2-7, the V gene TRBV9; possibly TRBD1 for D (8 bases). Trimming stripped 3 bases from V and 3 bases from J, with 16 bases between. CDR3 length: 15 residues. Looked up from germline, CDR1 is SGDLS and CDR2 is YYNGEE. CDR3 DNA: TGTGCCAGCAGCGAAAGCACAGGGGGGGGCTACGAGCAGTACTTC. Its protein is CASSESTGGGYEQYF.

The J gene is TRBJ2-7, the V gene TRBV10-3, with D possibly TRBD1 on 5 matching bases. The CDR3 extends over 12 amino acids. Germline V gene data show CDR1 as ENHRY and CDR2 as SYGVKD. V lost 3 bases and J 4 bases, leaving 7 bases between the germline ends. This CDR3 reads CAISDRVYEQYF. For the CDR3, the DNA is TGTGCCATCAGTGACAGGGTATACGAGCAGTACTTC.

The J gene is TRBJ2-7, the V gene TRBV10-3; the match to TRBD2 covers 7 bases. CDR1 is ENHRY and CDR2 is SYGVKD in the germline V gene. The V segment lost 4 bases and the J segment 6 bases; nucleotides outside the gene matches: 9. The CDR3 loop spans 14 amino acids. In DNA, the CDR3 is TGTGCCATCAGTGGGTCGTGGGGGGAGGGCGAGCAGTACTTC. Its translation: CAISGSWGEGEQYF.

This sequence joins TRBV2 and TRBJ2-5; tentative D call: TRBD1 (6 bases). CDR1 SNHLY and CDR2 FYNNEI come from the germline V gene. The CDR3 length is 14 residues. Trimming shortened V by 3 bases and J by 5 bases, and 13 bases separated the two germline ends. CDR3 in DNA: TGTGCCAGCAGTGAGGCCCCAGGGGTGGAGACCCAGTACTTC. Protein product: CASSEAPGVETQYF.

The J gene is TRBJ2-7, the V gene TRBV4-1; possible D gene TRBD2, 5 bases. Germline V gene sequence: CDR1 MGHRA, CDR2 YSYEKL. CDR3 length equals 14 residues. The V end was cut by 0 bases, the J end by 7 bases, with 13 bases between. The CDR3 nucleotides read TGCGCCAGCAGCCAAGATCGGGTCCGAGGGGAGCAGTACTTC. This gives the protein CASSQDRVRGEQYF.

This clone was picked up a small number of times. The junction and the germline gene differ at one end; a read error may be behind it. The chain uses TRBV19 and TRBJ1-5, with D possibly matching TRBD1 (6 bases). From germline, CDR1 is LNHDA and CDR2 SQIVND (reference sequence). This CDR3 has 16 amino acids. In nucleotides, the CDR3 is TGTGCCAGTAGTACAATCGGCAGGGGTTTTTATCAGCCCCAGAATTTT. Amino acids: CASSTIGRGFYQPQNF.

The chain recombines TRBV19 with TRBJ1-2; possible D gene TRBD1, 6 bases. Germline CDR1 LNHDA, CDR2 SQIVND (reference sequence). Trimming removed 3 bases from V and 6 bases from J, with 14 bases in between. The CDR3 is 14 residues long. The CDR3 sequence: CASSIPHRDHGYTF. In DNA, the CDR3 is TGTGCCAGTAGTATCCCCCACAGGGACCATGGCTACACCTTC. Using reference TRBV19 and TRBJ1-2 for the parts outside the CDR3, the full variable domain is DGGITQSPKYLFRKEGQNVTLSCEQNLNHDAMYWYRQDPGQGLRLIYYSQIVNDFQKGDIAEGYSVSREKKESFPLTVTSAQKNPTAFYLCASSIPHRDHGYTFGSGTRLTVV.

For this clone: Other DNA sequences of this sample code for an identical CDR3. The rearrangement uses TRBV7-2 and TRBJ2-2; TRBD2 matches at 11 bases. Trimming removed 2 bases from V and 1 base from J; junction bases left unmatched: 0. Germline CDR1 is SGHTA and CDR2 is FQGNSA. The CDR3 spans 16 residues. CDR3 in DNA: TGTGCCAGCAGCTTACTAGCGGGAGGGAACACCGGGGAGCTGTTTTTT. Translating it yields CASSLLAGGNTGELFF.

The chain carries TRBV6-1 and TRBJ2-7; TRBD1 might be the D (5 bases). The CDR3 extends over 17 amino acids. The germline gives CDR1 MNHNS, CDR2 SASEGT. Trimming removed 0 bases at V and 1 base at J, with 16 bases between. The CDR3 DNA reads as TGTGCCAGCAGTGAAGCGGTATCCCAGGGCCGTTCCTACGAGCAGTACTTC. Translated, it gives CASSEAVSQGRSYEQYF.

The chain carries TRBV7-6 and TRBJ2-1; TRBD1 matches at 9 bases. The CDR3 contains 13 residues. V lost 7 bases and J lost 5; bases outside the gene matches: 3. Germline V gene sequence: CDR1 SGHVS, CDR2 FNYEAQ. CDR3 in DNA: TGTGCCAGCAAAAGGACAGGGGACAATGAGCAGTTCTTC. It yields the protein CASKRTGDNEQFF.

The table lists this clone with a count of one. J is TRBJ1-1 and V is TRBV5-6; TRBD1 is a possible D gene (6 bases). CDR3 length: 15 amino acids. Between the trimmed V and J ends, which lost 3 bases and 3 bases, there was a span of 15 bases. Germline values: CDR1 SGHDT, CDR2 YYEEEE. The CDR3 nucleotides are TGTGCCAGCAGCTGGGGACCGAAGGGGGACACTGAAGCTTTCTTT. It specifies CASSWGPKGDTEAFF.

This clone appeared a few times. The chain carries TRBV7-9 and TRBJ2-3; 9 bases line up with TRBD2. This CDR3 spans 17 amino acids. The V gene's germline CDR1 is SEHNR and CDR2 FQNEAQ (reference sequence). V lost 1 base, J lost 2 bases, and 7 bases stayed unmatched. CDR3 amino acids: CASSLVVAGGLTDTQYF. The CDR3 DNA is TGTGCCAGCAGCTTAGTTGTCGCGGGGGGGCTCACAGATACGCAGTATTTT.

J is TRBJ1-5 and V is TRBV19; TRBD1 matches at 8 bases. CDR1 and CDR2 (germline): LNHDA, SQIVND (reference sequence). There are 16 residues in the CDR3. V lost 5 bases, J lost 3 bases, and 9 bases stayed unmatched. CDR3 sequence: CASSDVQGVLNQPQHF. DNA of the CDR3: TGTGCCAGTAGTGACGTACAGGGGGTACTCAATCAGCCCCAGCATTTT.

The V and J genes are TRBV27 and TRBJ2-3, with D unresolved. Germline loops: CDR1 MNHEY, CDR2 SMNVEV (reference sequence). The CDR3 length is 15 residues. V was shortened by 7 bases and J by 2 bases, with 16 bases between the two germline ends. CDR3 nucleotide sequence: TGTGCCAGCACACGACTGTTATCAAACACAGATACGCAGTATTTT. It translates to CASTRLLSNTDTQYF.

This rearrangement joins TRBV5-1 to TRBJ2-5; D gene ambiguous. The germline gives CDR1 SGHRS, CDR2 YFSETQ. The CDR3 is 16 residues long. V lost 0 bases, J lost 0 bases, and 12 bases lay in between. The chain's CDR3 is CASSLAPADNQETQYF. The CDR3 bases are TGCGCCAGCAGCTTGGCTCCGGCTGACAACCAAGAGACCCAGTACTTC.